These 6 T cell receptor beta chains were sequenced from one sample in a study of T cells in localized non-small cell lung cancer. This table comes from immunoSEQ multiplex PCR, and its TCRdb copy is limited to in-frame clones, with some not included. The sample consists of around 64,000 clones, about 87% of them appearing once. Sequencing used peripheral blood, obtained before any cancer treatment. The source of these receptors is a man between 40 and 70 years old with stage I squamous cell lung carcinoma.

The V gene is TRBV7-9, the J gene TRBJ2-1; D ambiguous. The CDR3 spans 15 residues. Germline V lookup: CDR1 SEHNR, CDR2 FQNEAQ (reference sequence). V was trimmed by 2 bases and J by 0 bases, leaving 8 bases between them. In DNA, the CDR3 is TGTGCCAGCAGCTTACTCTATAGCTCCTACAATGAGCAGTTCTTC. Protein: CASSLLYSSYNEQFF.

This chain links TRBV28 with TRBJ1-2; D gene uncertain. This CDR3 region has 12 residues. The V end lost 5 bases, the J end lost 8 bases, and 12 bases lay between the germline ends. The V gene's germline CDR1 is MDHEN and CDR2 SYDVKM. CDR3 in amino acids: CASSDPRNGYTF. Here the CDR3 DNA reads TGTGCCAGCAGTGACCCTAGGAACGGCTACACCTTC.

This chain uses TRBV6-6 with TRBJ2-1; possible D gene TRBD2, 6 bases. With 6 bases removed from V and 7 bases from J, the gap between germline ends came to 10 bases. Germline V lookup: CDR1 MNHNY, CDR2 SVGAGI (reference sequence). This CDR3 spans 12 amino acids. CDR3 sequence: CASRQEGNEQFF. As DNA, the CDR3 is TGTGCCAGCAGGCAGGAGGGGAATGAGCAGTTCTTC.

The sample holds one count of this clone. V usage is TRBV5-8 and J usage is TRBJ2-5, with 15 bases fitting TRBD2. Germline CDR1 SGHTS, CDR2 YDEGEE. This CDR3 is 15 amino acids long. The CDR3 DNA is TGTGCTTGGACTAGCGGGAGGGACGGGCAAGAGACCCAGTACTTC. The encoded protein is CAWTSGRDGQETQYF.

CDR3 in amino acids: CASSSLAGGSTDTQYF. CDR3 DNA sequence: TGTGCCAGCAGTTCACTAGCGGGAGGGAGCACAGATACGCAGTATTTT. This chain joins TRBV28 and TRBJ2-3; 13 positions agree with TRBD2. Germline V gives CDR1 MDHEN, CDR2 SYDVKM. Trimming at V came to 4 bases and at J to 0 bases, leaving 1 base not matched to a gene. The CDR3 consists of 16 residues.

J is TRBJ2-1 and V is TRBV27, with TRBD2 matching 7 bases. V trimming: 6 bases; J trimming: 6 bases; junction bases outside the gene matches: 11. From germline, CDR1 is MNHEY and CDR2 SMNVEV (reference sequence). The CDR3 length is 15 residues. This chain's CDR3 is CASRAWGEGLNEQFF. For the CDR3, the DNA is TGTGCCAGCAGGGCCTGGGGGGAGGGCCTCAATGAGCAGTTCTTC.